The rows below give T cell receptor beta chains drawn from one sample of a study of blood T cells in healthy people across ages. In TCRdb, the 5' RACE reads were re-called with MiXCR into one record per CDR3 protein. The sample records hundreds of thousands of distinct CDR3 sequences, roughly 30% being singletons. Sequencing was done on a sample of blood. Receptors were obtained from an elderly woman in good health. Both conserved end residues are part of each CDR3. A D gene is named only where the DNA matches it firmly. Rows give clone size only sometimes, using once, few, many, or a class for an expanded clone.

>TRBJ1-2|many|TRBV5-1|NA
CASSLDIGRNYGYTF
TGCGCCAGCAGCTTGGACATAGGAAGGAACTATGGCTACACCTTC
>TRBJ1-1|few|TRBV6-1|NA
CASRGQWGTEAFF
TGTGCCAGCAGAGGACAGTGGGGCACTGAAGCTTTCTTT
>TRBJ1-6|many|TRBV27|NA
CASPTGRDGPYSPLHF
TGTGCCAGCCCCACCGGACGGGATGGACCTTATTCACCCCTCCACTTT
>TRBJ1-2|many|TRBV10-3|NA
CAIGSDSRYGYTF
TGTGCCATCGGGTCGGACAGTCGGTATGGCTACACCTTC
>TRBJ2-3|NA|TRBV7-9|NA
CASSLFRDVDTQYF
TGTGCCAGCAGCTTATTCAGGGACGTAGATACGCAGTATTTT
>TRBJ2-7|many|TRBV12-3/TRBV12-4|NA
CASSPGQYF
TGTGCCAGCAGTCCCGGACAGTACTTC
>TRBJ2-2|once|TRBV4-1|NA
CASSLLGQGPGELFF
TGCGCCAGCAGCCTGTTAGGGCAGGGCCCCGGGGAGCTGTTTTTT
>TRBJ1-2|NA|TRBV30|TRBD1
CAWSVGQGAVGYTF
TGTGCCTGGAGTGTTGGGCAGGGGGCCGTCGGCTACACCTTC
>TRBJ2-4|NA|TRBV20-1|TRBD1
CSARDRGPGEQYF
TGCAGTGCTAGAGACAGGGGGCCAGGGGAGCAGTACTTC
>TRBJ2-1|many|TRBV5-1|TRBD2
CASSSDLAGKYNEQFF
TGCGCCAGCAGCTCAGACCTAGCGGGGAAATACAATGAGCAGTTCTTC
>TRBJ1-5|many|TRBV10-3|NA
CAISEGQPSQPQHF
TGTGCCATCAGTGAAGGACAGCCATCTCAGCCCCAGCATTTT
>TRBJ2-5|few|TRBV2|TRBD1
CASSDSGDRGPKTQYF
TGTGCCAGCAGTGATTCCGGGGACAGGGGTCCCAAAACCCAGTACTTC
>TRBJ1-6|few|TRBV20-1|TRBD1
CSVRQGSGPLHF
TGCAGTGTCCGACAGGGTAGCGGACCCCTCCACTTT
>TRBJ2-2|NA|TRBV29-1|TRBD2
CSVQARLAGNTGELFF
TGCAGCGTCCAAGCTCGACTAGCGGGGAACACCGGGGAGCTGTTTTTT
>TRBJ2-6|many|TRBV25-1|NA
CASVTGTGVGSGANVLTF
TGTGCCAGCGTTACAGGGACCGGTGTCGGCTCTGGGGCCAACGTCCTGACTTTC
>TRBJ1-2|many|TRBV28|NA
CASAQVVGALGYTF
TGTGCCAGCGCCCAGGTGGTAGGGGCGCTTGGCTACACCTTC
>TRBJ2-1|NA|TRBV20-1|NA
CSAPPGATYNEQFF
TGCAGTGCGCCCCCGGGGGCGACCTACAATGAGCAGTTCTTC
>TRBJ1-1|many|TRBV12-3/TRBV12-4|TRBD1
CASSLGGQVEEAFF
TGTGCCAGCAGTTTAGGAGGACAGGTCGAAGAAGCTTTCTTT
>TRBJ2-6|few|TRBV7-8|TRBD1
CASSLTGQGARSRANVLTF
TGTGCCAGCAGCTTAACGGGACAGGGGGCGCGCTCTAGGGCCAACGTCCTGACTTTC
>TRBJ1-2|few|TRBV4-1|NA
CASSQDRAGTNYGYTF
TGCGCCAGCAGCCAAGATCGGGCGGGGACTAACTATGGCTACACCTTC
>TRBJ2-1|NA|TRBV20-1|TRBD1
CSATTGTGGSYNEQFF
TGCAGTGCTACAACCGGGACAGGGGGCTCCTACAATGAGCAGTTCTTC
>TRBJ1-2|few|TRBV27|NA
CASSLEGFAPNTGYTF
TGTGCCAGCAGTTTAGAGGGATTCGCGCCCAACACTGGCTACACCTTC
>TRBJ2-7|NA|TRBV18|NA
CASSPKESSYEQYF
TGTGCCAGCTCACCGAAGGAGAGCTCCTACGAGCAGTACTTC
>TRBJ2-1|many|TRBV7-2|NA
CASSRPLGLDNEQFF
TGTGCCAGCAGCCGTCCCCTAGGGTTGGACAATGAGCAGTTCTTC
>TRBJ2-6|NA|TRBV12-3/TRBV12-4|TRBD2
CASSWGGTGANVRTF
TGTGCCAGCAGTTGGGGGGGGACTGGGGCCAACGTCCGGACTTTC
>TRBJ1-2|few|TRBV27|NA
CASSLSGGPIYGYTF
TGTGCCAGCAGTTTATCAGGGGGTCCGATCTATGGCTACACCTTC
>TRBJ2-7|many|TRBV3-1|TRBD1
CASSYGQALTYEQYF
TGTGCCAGCAGCTATGGACAGGCTCTCACCTACGAGCAGTACTTC
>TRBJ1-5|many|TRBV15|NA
CATSRDLTWDQPQHF
TGTGCCACCAGCAGAGATCTTACATGGGATCAGCCCCAGCATTTT
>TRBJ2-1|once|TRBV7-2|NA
CASSLAGAGYNGQFF
TGTGCCAGCAGCTTGGCAGGGGCCGGCTACAATGGGCAGTTCTTC
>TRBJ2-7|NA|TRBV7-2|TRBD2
CASSPHLGLAGASFDEQYF
TGTGCCAGCAGCCCACATTTGGGACTAGCGGGAGCCTCCTTTGACGAGCAGTACTTC
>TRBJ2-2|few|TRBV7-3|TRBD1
CASSLTLTGGELFF
TGTGCCAGCAGCTTAACCCTGACAGGGGGGGAGCTGTTTTTT
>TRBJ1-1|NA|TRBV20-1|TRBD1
CSARGGGSTEAFF
TGCAGTGCCAGGGGGGGAGGAAGCACTGAAGCTTTCTTT